This T cell receptor (beta chain) came from a study of blood T cell repertoires in COVID-19 (dated by TCRdb to the early 2020s). Concerning the study at large: Samples from collaborators originated in the United States, Italy and Spain and spanned both the acute and convalescent phases of COVID-19. Nearly every sample came with metadata listing a de-identified subject ID, COVID-19 status, age in years and sex. HLA class I and class II types, where available, came from metadata supplied by the sample provider rather than from assay-based typing. Subjects who had been exposed to COVID-19, were actively infected with it, or had recovered from it provided the deeply sampled blood TCRbeta repertoires that made up the dataset. The prospective study material was composed of cDNA or gDNA derived from T cells, B-cell-depleted T cells, or PBMCs. The samples were drawn from two sources: the first 160 participants of the ongoing ImmuneRACE study, and over 950 subjects contributed by 6 global collaborators. The repertoires were released in a freely available public database intended as a resource for research on the immune response to SARS-CoV-2. Paper-wide results and their limitations: The quantity of clinical and demographic metadata differed by source and by participant and was supplied without curation.

From the cysteine up to the phenylalanine, the CDR3 has a length of 16 residues. The retained sequence is limited to the CDR3, 48 bases, with the frame set at the first base. CDR1 and CDR2 are read off the germline V gene as SGHTA and FQGTGA. V is trimmed back by 1 base and J by 0 bases, and the junction contains 3 bases that no gene match accounts for. This clone was seen a single time. The clone's antigen remains unknown. No base qualities exist here, and no much larger clone lies one base off it. Collaborating institutions collected whole blood in K2EDTA tubes following their own protocols. For TCRbeta analysis, collaborators shipped samples in one of three forms: frozen whole blood, isolated PBMCs, or DNA extracted from either of those sample types. TCRbeta CDR3 regions were amplified from genomic DNA using the immunoSEQ Assay, a bias-controlled multiplex PCR. As for the original processing: Nucleated cell counts per sample were estimated from amplification of reference gene primers within the assay. To quantify the absolute abundance of each unique TCRbeta CDR3 rearrangement, sequence reads were collapsed and filtered. Productive Simpson clonality was computed per sample as the square root of Simpson's diversity index over productive rearrangements. TCRdb obtained this table from immuneACCESS and retained in-frame rearrangements with V and J assigned. These tables miss some clones; where compared with another copy, unresolved V genes account for less than half of the shortfall, and the remainder is unexplained. The V and J calls and clone size are taken from that table; D and trimming were inferred from the DNA. Counted in this sample were some 350,000 clones; nearly 90% of them appeared once. 6.5% to 8% of the sample belongs to the ten largest clones.

This receptor was taken from a man younger than 30 with active or convalescent COVID-19. Rearrangement joined TRBV7-3 to TRBJ2-1; 7 nucleotides in the junction match TRBD2. The sequenced sample was peripheral blood. CDR3 loop: CASSLSGGYSYNEQFF. DNA sequence: TGTGCCAGCAGCTTAAGCGGGGGATACTCCTACAATGAGCAGTTCTTC.